Listed here are 12 T cell receptor beta chains from one sample, sequenced in a study of identical twins. TCRdb redid the calling of the 5' RACE reads with MiXCR, one entry per CDR3 protein. The table lists around 340,000 distinct CDR3 sequences, about 12% of them singletons. This sample was also put to use in a study of yellow fever vaccine responses in identical twins.

Source material: CD8+ T cells sorted from blood. The receptors derive from a woman aged 18-29 years in good health.

This clonotype came up a few times. V usage is TRBV9 and J usage is TRBJ1-1; weak D call: TRBD1 (6 bases). The CDR3 sequence is 12 residues long. Germline CDR1 is SGDLS and CDR2 is YYNGEE. Trimming cost V 3 bases and J 11 bases, with 14 bases left between them. CDR3 sequence reads: CASSAHPGEAFF. The CDR3 bases are TGTGCCAGCAGCGCCCATCCAGGGGAGGCTTTCTTT.

This clonotype was seen only a few times. The chain employs TRBV12-3 or TRBV12-4 and TRBJ1-4; no clear D. Trimming took 5 bases from V and 10 from J, leaving 11 bases between them. CDR3 length: 12 amino acids. CDR3 sequence (DNA): TGTGCCAGCAGTCCGGACGGAGGAAAACTGTTTTTT. Translating it yields CASSPDGGKLFF.

The rearrangement uses TRBV28 and TRBJ2-1; 9 bases agree with TRBD2. Per germline, CDR1 MDHEN and CDR2 SYDVKM. Trimming cost V 5 bases and J 9 bases; bases outside gene matches: 14. The CDR3 has 16 amino acids. The CDR3 DNA is TGTGCCAGCAGTGGGTCGCGGGAGGGATCCCGGGGTGAGCAGTTCTTC. This translates into CASSGSREGSRGEQFF.

This clonotype turned up a few times. The chain couples TRBV27 to TRBJ2-7, with 9 bases that match TRBD1. The V segment lost 5 bases and the J segment 3 bases; nucleotides outside the gene matches: 8. The CDR3 totals 15 residues. Germline-derived CDR1 and CDR2 are MNHEY and SMNVEV (reference sequence). The CDR3 loop reads CASSPTGGIDYEQYF. CDR3 sequence (DNA): TGTGCCAGCAGTCCGACAGGGGGAATTGACTACGAGCAGTACTTC.

The chain employs TRBV2 and TRBJ1-1, with D perhaps matching TRBD1 (5 bases). The germline gives CDR1 SNHLY, CDR2 FYNNEI. The CDR3 has 19 amino acids. The V end was cut by 2 bases, the J end by 0 bases, with 22 bases between. The CDR3 DNA follows: TGTGCCAGCAGTGAAATAGGGGCAGGAGCCTTATTGATGAACACTGAAGCTTTCTTT. Its protein is CASSEIGAGALLMNTEAFF.

This clonotype came up many times. The chain links TRBV12-3 or TRBV12-4 to TRBJ2-3, with 7 bases aligning to TRBD1. V dropped 5 bases and J dropped 2; count of bases not matched to a gene: 10. The CDR3 is made up of 16 amino acids. CDR3 residues: CASSLTGTEYTDTQYF. The CDR3 DNA reads TGTGCCAGCAGTCTAACCGGGACAGAATACACAGATACGCAGTATTTT.

The chain is built from TRBV3-1 and TRBJ2-7, with TRBD1 identical over 7 bases. The CDR3 consists of 14 residues. Germline CDR1 and CDR2: LGHDT and YNNKEL (reference sequence). Trimming at V came to 1 base and at J to 2 bases, leaving 2 bases not matched to a gene. The CDR3 DNA reads as TGTGCCAGCAGCCAAGGGACAGGAACCTACGAGCAGTACGTC. As protein: CASSQGTGTYEQYV.

This clonotype was detected ten times or more. The chain has TRBV6-4 and TRBJ2-3; no reliable D call. Trimming removed 5 bases at V and 2 bases at J, with 8 bases between. This CDR3 contains 13 residues. Germline V lookup: CDR1 MRHNA, CDR2 SNTAGT. CDR3 region: CASSSQDTDTQYF. The CDR3 region has the DNA TGTGCCAGCAGTTCCCAAGACACAGATACGCAGTATTTT.

This clonotype was detected a few times. The rearrangement joins TRBV18 to TRBJ2-5; D may be TRBD1 (5 bases). Trimming pared 3 bases from V and 2 bases from J, leaving 16 bases between. The CDR3 has 16 amino acids. Looked up from germline, CDR1 is KGHSH and CDR2 is LQKENI. DNA of the CDR3: TGTGCCAGCTCACCCCCAACCCGAGGACAACAAGAGACCCAGTACTTC. Protein product: CASSPPTRGQQETQYF.

This clonotype was counted between two and nine times. The rearrangement links TRBV28 to TRBJ2-7; D not certain. There are 16 residues in the CDR3. The V end lost 5 bases, the J end lost 6 bases, and 23 bases lay between the germline ends. Germline V gene data show CDR1 as MDHEN and CDR2 as SYDVKM. CDR3 coding DNA: TGTGCCAGCAGTCCTTACGGCCTATCCCCCACCGTCGAGCAGTACGTC. Its translation is CASSPYGLSPTVEQYV.

This clonotype was counted only a few times. The CDR3: CSARDPREGIGEKLFF. CDR3 sequence (DNA): TGCAGTGCTAGAGATCCGAGGGAGGGAATTGGTGAAAAACTGTTTTTT. The genes are TRBV20-1 and TRBJ1-4; D remains ambiguous. The CDR3 runs to 16 residues. Trimming removed 0 bases at V and 7 bases at J, with 18 bases between. Per the germline V gene, CDR1 is DFQATT and CDR2 is SNEGSKA (reference sequence).

This clonotype was found a few times. This chain joins TRBV15 and TRBJ1-6, with TRBD1 as a possible D gene (6 bases). Trimming shortened V by 0 bases and J by 9 bases, and 12 bases separated the two germline ends. The CDR3 loop spans 15 amino acids. Germline V gene data show CDR1 as LNHNV and CDR2 as YYDKDF (reference sequence). As DNA, the CDR3 is TGTGCCACCAGCAGAGATAGGCAGGGGTTTTCACCCCTCCACTTT. As protein: CATSRDRQGFSPLHF. The complete variable domain, with remaining parts taken from reference TRBV15 and TRBJ1-6, reads DAMVIQNPRYQVTQFGKPVTLSCSQTLNHNVMYWYQQKSSQAPKLLFHYYDKDFNNEADTPDNFQSRRPNTSFCFLDIRSPGLGDTAMYLCATSRDRQGFSPLHFGNGTRLTVT.